The subject of this entry is one T cell receptor (beta chain). Its matching antigen is unknown. CDR3 length equals 15 residues. The germline V gene encodes CDR1 MNHNS and CDR2 SASEGT. V was pared by 1 base and J by 10 bases, with 16 bases between. These data are taken from a study of T cell repertoires in cytomegalovirus infection. Study information: It can be stated that public TCR beta signatures indicated CMV infection as well as a matching HLA type.

TCRdb itself ran the reads through MiXCR, one entry per CDR3 protein. This sample has about 770,000 distinct CDR3 sequences, with approximately 32% found just once. The chain combines TRBV6-1 with TRBJ1-4; D unclear. The sequencing used cultured CD8+ T cells from PBMCs, collected from culture after CMV antigen stimulation. The sequence was collected from a human donor in good health (CMV status not recorded). Some clones in this sample may be carry-over from other donors' samples. CDR3 nucleotide sequence: TGTGCCAGCAGTGAAGAAGACACCCCCATGGGAAAACTGTTTTTT. Protein: CASSEEDTPMGKLFF.